This section outlines one TCR beta chain sequence together with its context. Its antigen is not identified. The V gene end was trimmed by 4 bases and the J gene end by 0 bases; junction bases not matched to a gene: 4. Germline CDR1 is MDHEN and CDR2 is SYDVKM. The CDR3 covers 15 residues. The primer mix had 60 Vbeta and 13 Jbeta primers. Assay used: immunoSEQ multiplex PCR; TCRdb lists only in-frame clones, some missing. Among about 130,000 clones, just under 75% were seen once, and the ten largest hold 6.6%. The data stem from a study of cytomegalovirus exposure and HLA in healthy donors. For the study at large: An early data release held around 80 million unique TCRs from HLA-typed donors.

Findings and limits, study-wide: Being indistinguishable, some V segments were excluded, TRBV6-2 and TRBV6-3 among them. Apart from CMV serostatus, no immune exposure information was available. TCR beta V- and J-gene trimming, according to a later analysis, was linked to a missense DCLRE1C variant.

Sequenced input: PBMCs. The V call is TRBV28, the J call TRBJ2-7; 9 nucleotides agree with TRBD1. The TCR comes from a man aged 40-55 years in good health and CMV-seropositive. The CDR3 DNA follows: TGTGCCAGCAGTTCCGGACAGGGGCTCTCCTACGAGCAGTACTTC. Amino acid sequence: CASSSGQGLSYEQYF.